This T cell receptor beta chain was recorded in a study of T cell changes during pregnancy in multiple sclerosis. TCRdb's table, derived via immunoSEQ multiplex PCR, lists solely in-frame clones and lacks some. The sample consists of 50,000 or so clones, roughly nine tenths of them appearing once. The CDR3 is 13 residues long. The germline gives CDR1 SGHRS, CDR2 YFSETQ. Trimming took 6 bases from V and 6 from J, leaving 10 bases between them. This clonotype originated in a female donor in good health, enrolled as a control in a pregnancy study. The V and J genes are TRBV5-1 and TRBJ1-6, with D uncertain. The material was CD4+ T cells from peripheral blood mononuclear cells, obtained after pregnancy. The DNA for the CDR3 is TGCGCCAGCAATTACGGTCCTAATTCACCCCTCCACTTT. Its translation is CASNYGPNSPLHF.